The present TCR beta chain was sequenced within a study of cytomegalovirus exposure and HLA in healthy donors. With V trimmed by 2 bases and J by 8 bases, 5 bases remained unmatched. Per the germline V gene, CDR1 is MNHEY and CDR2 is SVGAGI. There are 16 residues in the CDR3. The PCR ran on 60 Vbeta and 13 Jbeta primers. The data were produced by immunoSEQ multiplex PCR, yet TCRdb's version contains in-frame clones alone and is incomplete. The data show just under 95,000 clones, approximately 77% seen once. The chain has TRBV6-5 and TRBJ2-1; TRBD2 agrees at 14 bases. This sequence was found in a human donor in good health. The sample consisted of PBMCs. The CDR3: CASSYRTSGRRDEQFF. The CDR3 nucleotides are TGTGCCAGCAGTTACCGGACTAGCGGGAGGCGGGATGAGCAGTTCTTC.